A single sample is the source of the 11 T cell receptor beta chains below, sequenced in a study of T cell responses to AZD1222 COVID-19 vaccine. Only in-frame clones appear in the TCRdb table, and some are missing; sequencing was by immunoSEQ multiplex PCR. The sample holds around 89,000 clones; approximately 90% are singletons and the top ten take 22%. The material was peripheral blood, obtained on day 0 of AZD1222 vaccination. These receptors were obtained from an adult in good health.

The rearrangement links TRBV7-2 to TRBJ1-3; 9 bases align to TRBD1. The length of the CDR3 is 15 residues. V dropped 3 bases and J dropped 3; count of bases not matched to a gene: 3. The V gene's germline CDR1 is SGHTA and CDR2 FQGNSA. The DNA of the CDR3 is TGTGCCAGCAGCTTGGGACAGGGAATTGGAAACACCATATATTTT. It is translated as CASSLGQGIGNTIYF.

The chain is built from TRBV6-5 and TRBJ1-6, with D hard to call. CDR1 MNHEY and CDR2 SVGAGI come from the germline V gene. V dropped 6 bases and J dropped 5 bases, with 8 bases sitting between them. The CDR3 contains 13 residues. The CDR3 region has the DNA TGTGCCAGCAGAGGGAGTGATAATTCACCCCTCCACTTT. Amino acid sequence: CASRGSDNSPLHF.

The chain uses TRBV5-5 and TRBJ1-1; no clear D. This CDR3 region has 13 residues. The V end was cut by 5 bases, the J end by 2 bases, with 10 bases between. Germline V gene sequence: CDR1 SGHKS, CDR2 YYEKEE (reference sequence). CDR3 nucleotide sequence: TGTGCCAGCAGTAACGGTATCAACACTGAAGCTTTCTTT. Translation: CASSNGINTEAFF.

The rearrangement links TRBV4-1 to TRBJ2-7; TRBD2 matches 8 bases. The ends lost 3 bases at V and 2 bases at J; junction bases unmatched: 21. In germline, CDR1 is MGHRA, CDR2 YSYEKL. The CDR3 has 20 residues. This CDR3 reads CASSHKPLKAGGLLTYEQYF. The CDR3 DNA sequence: TGCGCCAGCAGCCATAAGCCCCTAAAGGCGGGGGGTCTTTTGACCTACGAGCAGTACTTC.

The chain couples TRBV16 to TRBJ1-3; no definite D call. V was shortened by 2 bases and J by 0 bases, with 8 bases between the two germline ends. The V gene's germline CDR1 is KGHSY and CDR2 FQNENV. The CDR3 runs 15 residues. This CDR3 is CASSQGSPSGNTIYF. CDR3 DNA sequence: TGTGCCAGCAGCCAAGGGAGCCCCTCTGGAAACACCATATATTTT.

The DNA for the CDR3 is TGTGCCTGGAGTACGGTGGAGCGGGGAACCTACGAGCAGTACTTC. Translating it yields CAWSTVERGTYEQYF. V gene TRBV30 combines with J gene TRBJ2-7; 7 nucleotides line up with TRBD2. The CDR3 loop spans 15 amino acids. The V gene end was trimmed by 2 bases and the J gene end by 2 bases; junction bases not matched to a gene: 9. Germline CDR1 and CDR2: GTSNPN and SVGIG (reference sequence). The whole variable domain, filled in from reference TRBV30 and TRBJ2-7, reads SQTIHQWPATLVQPVGSPLSLECTVEGTSNPNLYWYRQAAGRGLQLLFYSVGIGQISSEVPQNLSASRPQDRQFILSSKKLLLSDSGFYLCAWSTVERGTYEQYFGPGTRLTVT.

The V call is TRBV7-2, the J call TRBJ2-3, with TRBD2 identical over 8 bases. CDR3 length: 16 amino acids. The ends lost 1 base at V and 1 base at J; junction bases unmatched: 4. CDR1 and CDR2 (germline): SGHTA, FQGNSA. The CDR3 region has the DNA TGTGCCAGCAGCTTAGAGGTGCGGGGGGGCACAGATACGCAGTATTTT. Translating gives CASSLEVRGGTDTQYF.

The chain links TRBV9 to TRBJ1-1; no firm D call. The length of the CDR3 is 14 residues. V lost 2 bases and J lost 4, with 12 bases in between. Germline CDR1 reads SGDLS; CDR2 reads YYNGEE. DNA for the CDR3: TGTGCCAGCAGCGTCGGAGGATATGGCACTGAAGCTTTCTTT. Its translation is CASSVGGYGTEAFF.

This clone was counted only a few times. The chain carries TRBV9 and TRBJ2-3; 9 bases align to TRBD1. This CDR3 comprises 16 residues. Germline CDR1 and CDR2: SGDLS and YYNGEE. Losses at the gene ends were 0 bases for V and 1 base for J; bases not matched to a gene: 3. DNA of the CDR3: TGTGCCAGCAGCGTAGGGACAGGGGCTGGCACAGATACGCAGTATTTT. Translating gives CASSVGTGAGTDTQYF.

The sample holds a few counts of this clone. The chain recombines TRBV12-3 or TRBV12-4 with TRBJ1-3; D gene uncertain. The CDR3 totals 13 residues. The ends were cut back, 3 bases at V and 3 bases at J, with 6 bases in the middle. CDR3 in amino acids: CASSLKGGNTIYF. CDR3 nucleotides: TGTGCCAGCAGTTTGAAGGGTGGAAACACCATATATTTT.

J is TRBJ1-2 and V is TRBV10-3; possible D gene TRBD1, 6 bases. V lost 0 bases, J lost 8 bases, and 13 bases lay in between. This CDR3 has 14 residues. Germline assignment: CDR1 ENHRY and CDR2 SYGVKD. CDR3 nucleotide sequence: TGTGCCATCAGTGAGTCTAGGCAGGGGAAGGGCTACACCTTC. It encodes CAISESRQGKGYTF.